This TCR beta chain comes out of a study of regulatory T cells in long-lasting Graves disease. The CDR3 is 15 amino acids. Germline trimming cut 0 bases from V and 7 bases from J; bases unmatched to any gene: 2. Germline V CDR1 and CDR2: SEHNR, FQNEAQ (reference sequence). Time point indicated: newly diagnosed GD, antithyroid drugs for less than 3 months. PBMCs provided the RNA from which the TCR library was made. This clonotype has a count of ten or more. Antigen: not known. Study outcomes and limitations: Patients with persistent disease showed a bias toward TRBV28, TRBJ1-2 and TRBJ2-5. Persistent Graves' patients showed a TCR diversity that was lower than that of newly diagnosed ones.

Arm-PCR of CDR3 regions with iRepertoire HTBI primers generated TCR beta libraries. MiXCR, applied by TCRdb to the multiplex PCR reads, yields one record per CDR3 protein. The sample records over 300,000 distinct CDR3 sequences, about 14% being singletons. The source is a female donor with Graves disease. V gene TRBV7-9 combines with J gene TRBJ2-1, with 11 bases aligning to TRBD2. The source material was peripheral blood mononuclear cells (PBMCs), sampled at new diagnosis, from a patient treated with antithyroid drugs. CDR3: CASSLAGLAANEQFF. Written as DNA, the CDR3 is TGTGCCAGCAGCTTAGCGGGACTAGCGGCAAATGAGCAGTTCTTC.